These T cell receptor beta chains were read from a single sample in a study of control samples from healthy donors and cancer patients. Profiling relied on immunoSEQ multiplex PCR, and the TCRdb table lists in-frame clones only, not all of them. Found here are 77,000 or so clones, 90% to 95% of them singletons; the top ten hold 15% to 17%. The sequencing input was blood. These receptors originate from a man aged 25-45 years in good health. Each CDR3 is given with its conserved first and last residue. The D gene is left open where the match is weak. The size entry is marked missing in some rows and otherwise reads once, few, many or a size class.

V gene,CDR3 length,D gene,clone size,J gene,CDR3 protein,CDR3 DNA
TRBV30,14,-,-,TRBJ2-1,CAWSLSAPAGEQFF,TGTGCCTGGAGTTTGAGTGCCCCCGCTGGTGAGCAGTTCTTC
TRBV19,15,-,once,TRBJ1-5,CASSYGHISNQPQHF,TGTGCCAGTAGTTACGGACATATTAGCAATCAGCCCCAGCATTTT
TRBV27,16,-,-,TRBJ2-1,CASSSPFVGLYNEQFF,TGTGCCAGCAGTTCCCCTTTTGTCGGCCTGTACAATGAGCAGTTCTTC
TRBV18,13,-,once,TRBJ2-7,CASSPTTRYEQYF,TGTGCCAGCTCACCAACGACTAGGTACGAGCAGTACTTC
TRBV28,14,-,-,TRBJ2-1,CASNFVGLNNEQFF,TGTGCCAGCAACTTTGTAGGACTTAACAATGAGCAGTTCTTC
TRBV6-5,13,-,-,TRBJ2-1,CASGRASYNEQFF,TGTGCCAGCGGCAGGGCCTCCTACAATGAGCAGTTCTTC
TRBV28,16,TRBD1,-,TRBJ1-5,CASTKDRGPSNQPQHF,TGTGCCAGCACCAAGGACAGGGGCCCCAGCAATCAGCCCCAGCATTTT
TRBV21-1,11,-,few,TRBJ1-2,CASSFKGGYTF,TGTGCCAGCAGCTTTAAGGGAGGCTACACCTTC
TRBV7-8,14,-,once,TRBJ1-3,CASSLSEGGNTIYF,TGTGCCAGCAGTCTTTCGGAAGGGGGAAACACCATATATTTT
TRBV29-1,12,-,-,TRBJ2-1,CSVEKSGNEQFF,TGCAGCGTTGAAAAAAGTGGTAATGAGCAGTTCTTC